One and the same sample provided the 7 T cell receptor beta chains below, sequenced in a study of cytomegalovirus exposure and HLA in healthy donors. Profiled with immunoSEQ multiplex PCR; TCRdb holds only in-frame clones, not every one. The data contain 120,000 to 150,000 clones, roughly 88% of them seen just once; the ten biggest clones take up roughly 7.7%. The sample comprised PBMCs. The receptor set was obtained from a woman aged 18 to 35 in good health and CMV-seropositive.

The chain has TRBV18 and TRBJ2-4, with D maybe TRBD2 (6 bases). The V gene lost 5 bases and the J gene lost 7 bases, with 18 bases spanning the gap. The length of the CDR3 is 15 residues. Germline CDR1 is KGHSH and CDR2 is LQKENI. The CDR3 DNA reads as TGTGCCAGCTCATCGGGACGGAGCGGAGGGAACATTCAGTACTTC. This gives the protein CASSSGRSGGNIQYF.

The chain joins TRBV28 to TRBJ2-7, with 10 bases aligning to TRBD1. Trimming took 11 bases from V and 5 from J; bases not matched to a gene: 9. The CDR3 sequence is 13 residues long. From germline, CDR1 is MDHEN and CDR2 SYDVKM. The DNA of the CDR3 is TGTGCCGCCCGGGGACAGGGGTCCGACGAGCAGTACTTC. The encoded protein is CAARGQGSDEQYF.

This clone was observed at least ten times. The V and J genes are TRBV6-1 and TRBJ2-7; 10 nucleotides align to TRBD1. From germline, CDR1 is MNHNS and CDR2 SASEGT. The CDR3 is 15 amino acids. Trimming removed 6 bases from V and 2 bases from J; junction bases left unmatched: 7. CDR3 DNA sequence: TGTGCCAGCAGCCTAGCCGGACAGGGGGCCTACGAGCAGTACTTC. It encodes CASSLAGQGAYEQYF.

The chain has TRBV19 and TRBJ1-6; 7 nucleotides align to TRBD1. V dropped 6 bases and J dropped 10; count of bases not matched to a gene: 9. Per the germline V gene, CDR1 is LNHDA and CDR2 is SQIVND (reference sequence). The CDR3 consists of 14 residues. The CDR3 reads CASSPDDRDSPLHF. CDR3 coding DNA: TGTGCCAGTAGCCCCGATGACAGGGACTCACCCCTCCACTTT.

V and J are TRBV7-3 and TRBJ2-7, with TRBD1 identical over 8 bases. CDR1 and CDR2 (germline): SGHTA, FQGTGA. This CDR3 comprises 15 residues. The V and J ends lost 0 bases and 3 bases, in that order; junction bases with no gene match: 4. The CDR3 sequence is CASSLTPGQGYEQYF. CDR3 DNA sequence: TGTGCCAGCAGCTTAACCCCCGGACAGGGCTACGAGCAGTACTTC.

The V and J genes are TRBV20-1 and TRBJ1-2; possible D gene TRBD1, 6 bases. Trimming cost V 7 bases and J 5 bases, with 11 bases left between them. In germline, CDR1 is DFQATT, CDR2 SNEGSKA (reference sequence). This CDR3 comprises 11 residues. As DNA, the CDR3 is TGCAGTGGGGGGGGCTTATATGGCTACACCTTC. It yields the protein CSGGGLYGYTF.

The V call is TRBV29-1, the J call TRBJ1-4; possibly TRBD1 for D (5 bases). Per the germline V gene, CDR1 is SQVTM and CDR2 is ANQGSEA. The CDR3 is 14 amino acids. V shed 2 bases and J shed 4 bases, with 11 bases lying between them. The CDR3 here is CSVETQGNNEKLFF. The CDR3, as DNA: TGCAGCGTTGAAACCCAGGGTAATAATGAAAAACTGTTTTTT. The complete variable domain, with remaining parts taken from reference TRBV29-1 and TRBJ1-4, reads SAVISQKPSRDICQRGTSLTIQCQVDSQVTMMFWYRQQPGQSLTLIATANQGSEATYESGFVIDKFPISRPNLTFSTLTVSNMSPEDSSIYLCSVETQGNNEKLFFGSGTQLSVL.